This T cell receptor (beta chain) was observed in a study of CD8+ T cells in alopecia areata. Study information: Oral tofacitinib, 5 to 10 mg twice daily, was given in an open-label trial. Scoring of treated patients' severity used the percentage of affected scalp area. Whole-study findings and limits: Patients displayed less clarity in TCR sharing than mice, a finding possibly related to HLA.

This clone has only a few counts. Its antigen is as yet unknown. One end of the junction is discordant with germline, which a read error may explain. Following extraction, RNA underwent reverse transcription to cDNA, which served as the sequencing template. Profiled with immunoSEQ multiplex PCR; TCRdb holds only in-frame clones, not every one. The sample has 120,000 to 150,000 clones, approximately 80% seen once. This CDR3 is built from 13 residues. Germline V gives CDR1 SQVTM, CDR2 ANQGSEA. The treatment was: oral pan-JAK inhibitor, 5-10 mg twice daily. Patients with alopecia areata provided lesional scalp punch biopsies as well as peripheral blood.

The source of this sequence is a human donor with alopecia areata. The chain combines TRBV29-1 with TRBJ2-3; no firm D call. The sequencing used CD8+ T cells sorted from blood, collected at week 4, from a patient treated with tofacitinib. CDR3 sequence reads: CSVEGRSAYYRSF. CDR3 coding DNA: TGCAGCGTTGAAGGACGGTCGGCCTACTACCGGTCTTTT.